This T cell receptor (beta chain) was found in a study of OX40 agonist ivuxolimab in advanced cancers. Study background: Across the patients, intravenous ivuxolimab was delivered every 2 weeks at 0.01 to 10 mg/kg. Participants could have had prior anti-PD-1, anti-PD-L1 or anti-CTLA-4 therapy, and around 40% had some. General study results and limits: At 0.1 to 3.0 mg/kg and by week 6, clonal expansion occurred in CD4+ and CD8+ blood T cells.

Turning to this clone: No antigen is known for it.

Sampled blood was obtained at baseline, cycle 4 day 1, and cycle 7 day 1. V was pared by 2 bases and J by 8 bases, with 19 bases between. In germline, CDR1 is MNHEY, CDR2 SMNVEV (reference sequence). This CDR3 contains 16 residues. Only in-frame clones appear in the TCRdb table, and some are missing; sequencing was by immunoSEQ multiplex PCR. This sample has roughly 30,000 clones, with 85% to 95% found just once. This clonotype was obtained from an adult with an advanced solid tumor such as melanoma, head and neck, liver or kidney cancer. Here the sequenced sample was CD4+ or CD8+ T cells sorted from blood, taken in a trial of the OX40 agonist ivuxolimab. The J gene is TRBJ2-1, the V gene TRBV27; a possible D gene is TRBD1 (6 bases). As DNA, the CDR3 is TGTGCCAGCAGTTTACTTGGTGTGGCTGGGGGCGATGAGCAGTTCTTC. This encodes CASSLLGVAGGDEQFF.